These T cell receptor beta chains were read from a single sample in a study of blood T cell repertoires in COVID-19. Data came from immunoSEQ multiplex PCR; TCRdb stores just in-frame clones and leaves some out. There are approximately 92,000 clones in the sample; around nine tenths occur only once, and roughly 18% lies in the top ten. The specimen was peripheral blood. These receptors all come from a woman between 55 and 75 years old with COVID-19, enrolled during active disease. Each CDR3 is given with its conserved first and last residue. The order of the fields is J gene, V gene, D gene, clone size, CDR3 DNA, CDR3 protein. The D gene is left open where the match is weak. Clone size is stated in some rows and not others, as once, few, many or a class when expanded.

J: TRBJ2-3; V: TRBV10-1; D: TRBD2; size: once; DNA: TGCGCCAGCAGTGAAGCGGGGCAGGGAAGAAGCAACACAGATACGCAGTATTTT; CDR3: CASSEAGQGRSNTDTQYF
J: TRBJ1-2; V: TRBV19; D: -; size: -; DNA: TGTGCCAGCCAGGGCTATGGCTACACCTTC; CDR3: CASQGYGYTF
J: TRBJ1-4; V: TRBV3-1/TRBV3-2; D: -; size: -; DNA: TGTGCCAGCAGCCCCGGGGGGGGTAAGGGTGAAAAACTGTTTTTT; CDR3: CASSPGGGKGEKLFF
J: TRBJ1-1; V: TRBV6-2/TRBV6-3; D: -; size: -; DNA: TGTGCCAGCAGCTCCGGGAGACTGTCTGAAGCTTTCTTT; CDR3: CASSSGRLSEAFF
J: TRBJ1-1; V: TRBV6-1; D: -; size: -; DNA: TGTGCCAGCAGCGCCCCGGGGGACACTGAAGCTTTCTTT; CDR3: CASSAPGDTEAFF
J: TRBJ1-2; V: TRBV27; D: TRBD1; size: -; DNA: TGTGCCAGCAGTTTATCGTCTGGGACAGGGAGCGGCTACACCTTC; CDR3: CASSLSSGTGSGYTF
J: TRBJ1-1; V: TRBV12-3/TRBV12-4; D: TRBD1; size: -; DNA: TGTGCCAGCAGTTTCTTAGACAGGGAGGCTTTCTTT; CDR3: CASSFLDREAFF
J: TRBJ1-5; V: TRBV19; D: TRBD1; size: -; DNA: TGTGCCAGTAACCGCAGGGGGTTAAGCAATCAGCCCCAGCATTTT; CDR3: CASNRRGLSNQPQHF
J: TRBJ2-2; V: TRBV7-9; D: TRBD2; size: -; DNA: TGTGCCAGCAGCTTTGGGAGGCTGCTAGCGGGGGGACGGACCGGGGAGCTGTTTTTT; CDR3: CASSFGRLLAGGRTGELFF
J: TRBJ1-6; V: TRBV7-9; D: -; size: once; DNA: TGTGCCAGCAGCTTAGATTCCCTGACGGGGTGGAATTCACCCCTCCACTTT; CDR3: CASSLDSLTGWNSPLHF
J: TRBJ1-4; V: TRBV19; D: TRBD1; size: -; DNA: TGTGCCAGTATGGCAGGGGGTGAAAAACTGTTTTTT; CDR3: CASMAGGEKLFF
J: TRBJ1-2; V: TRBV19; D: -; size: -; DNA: TGTGCCAGTAGTCCCCAGGGTACCTATGGCTACACCTTC; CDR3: CASSPQGTYGYTF
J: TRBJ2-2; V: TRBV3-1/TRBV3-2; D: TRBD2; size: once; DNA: TGTGCCAGCAGCCATGGGACTAGCGGGGGTCCCGGGGAGCTGTTTTTT; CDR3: CASSHGTSGGPGELFF
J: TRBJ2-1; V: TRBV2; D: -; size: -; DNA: TGTGCCAGCAGTGAACAGGGGTATGAGCAGTTCTTC; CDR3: CASSEQGYEQFF
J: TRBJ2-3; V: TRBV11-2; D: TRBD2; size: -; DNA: TGTGCCAGCGGTACTAGCGGGGGGCTCACAGATACGCAGTATTTT; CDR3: CASGTSGGLTDTQYF
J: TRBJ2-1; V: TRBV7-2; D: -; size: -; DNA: TGTGCCAGCAGCTTAGTTCAGGTTTCTCTTGAGCAGTTCTTC; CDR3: CASSLVQVSLEQFF
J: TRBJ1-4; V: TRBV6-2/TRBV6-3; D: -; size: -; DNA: TGTGCCAGCAGTTACTCCTCCCGAGGGGAAAAACTGTTTTTT; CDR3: CASSYSSRGEKLFF
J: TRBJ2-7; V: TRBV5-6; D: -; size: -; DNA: TGTGCCAGCAGCGGGGGCCCTTTACGAGAGCAGTACTTC; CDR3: CASSGGPLREQYF
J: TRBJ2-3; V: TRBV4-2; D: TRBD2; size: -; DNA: TGTGCCAGCAGCCAAGTGAGGACTAGCGGGACCCGCACAGATACGCAGTATTTT; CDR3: CASSQVRTSGTRTDTQYF
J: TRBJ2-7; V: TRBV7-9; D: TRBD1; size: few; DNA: TGTGCCAGCAGCGTGGGGACAGCTAGATCCTACGAGCAGTACTTC; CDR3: CASSVGTARSYEQYF